The 11 T cell receptor beta chains below come from one sample, sequenced in a study of blood T cells in healthy people across ages. The use of a sample-barcoded 5' primer and a J-beta primer mix characterized a second PCR of about 7 to 12 cycles. TCRdb recomputed calls from the 5' RACE reads with MiXCR, one row per CDR3 protein. The sample lists some 760,000 distinct CDR3 sequences; just under 25% were seen once. The data were also submitted as part of a second study, on T cells of mothers and their children.

Sequenced: blood. The receptors stem from a boy between 10 and 17 years old in good health.

The sample holds a few counts of this clonotype. The V and J genes are TRBV20-1 and TRBJ1-4, with 9 bases fitting TRBD1. The length of the CDR3 is 14 residues. Germline CDR1 is DFQATT and CDR2 is SNEGSKA (reference sequence). Germline trimming cut 6 bases from V and 3 bases from J; bases unmatched to any gene: 5. The CDR3 DNA reads as TGCAGTGCGCGGACAGGGGACCCTAATGAAAAACTGTTTTTT. It is translated as CSARTGDPNEKLFF.

The chain couples TRBV4-1 to TRBJ1-2; the D gene is possibly TRBD1 (5 bases). Per the germline V gene, CDR1 is MGHRA and CDR2 is YSYEKL. Between the trimmed V and J ends, which lost 0 bases and 1 base, there was a span of 15 bases. The CDR3 totals 17 residues. The CDR3 loop is CASSQDLMGEDNYGYTF. The CDR3 DNA follows: TGCGCCAGCAGCCAAGATCTGATGGGGGAAGATAACTATGGCTACACCTTC.

The genes are TRBV5-6 and TRBJ1-1; D is unclear. This CDR3 is built from 14 residues. In germline, CDR1 is SGHDT, CDR2 YYEEEE. Trimming removed 3 bases from V and 5 bases from J, with 14 bases in between. The DNA of the CDR3 is TGTGCCAGCAGCTCCCCCCTTCTGGGGACTGAAGCTTTCTTT. Translated: CASSSPLLGTEAFF.

The chain has TRBV5-6 and TRBJ1-2; D unresolved. This CDR3 region has 15 residues. Between the trimmed V and J ends, which lost 0 bases and 4 bases, there was a span of 13 bases. CDR1 and CDR2 from the germline V gene are SGHDT and YYEEEE. The CDR3 DNA reads as TGTGCCAGCAGCTTGGCCCTCAGTGGAGGCTATGGCTACACCTTC. Translating gives CASSLALSGGYGYTF. Variable domain in full (rest from reference TRBV5-6 and TRBJ1-2): DAGVTQSPTHLIKTRGQQVTLRCSPKSGHDTVSWYQQALGQGPQFIFQYYEEEERQRGNFPDRFSGHQFPNYSSELNVNALLLGDSALYLCASSLALSGGYGYTFGSGTRLTVV.

The CDR3 sequence is CSVRDRFLSGYTF. The CDR3 region has the DNA TGCAGCGTGAGGGACAGGTTTCTGAGTGGCTACACCTTC. The gene calls are TRBV29-1 and TRBJ1-2; 8 bases align to TRBD1. Unmatched junction bases numbered 10, after V lost 6 bases and J lost 7 bases. Germline CDR1 reads SQVTM; CDR2 reads ANQGSEA. The CDR3 consists of 13 residues.

Regarding this clonotype: A much larger clone lies a single base off, so this may be a read error. J is TRBJ1-5 and V is TRBV15; D is unclear. Germline assignment: CDR1 LNHNV and CDR2 YYDKDF (reference sequence). The CDR3 has 13 residues. The CDR3 loop is CATGRDPTQPQHF. CDR3 bases: TGTGCCACCGGCAGAGATCCCACTCAGCCCCAGCATTTT.

This chain connects TRBV18 to TRBJ2-7; 7 bases match TRBD2. Germline V lookup: CDR1 KGHSH, CDR2 LQKENI. J lost 3 bases, V lost 4 bases, and 9 bases had no gene match. The CDR3 totals 15 residues. The CDR3 DNA reads TGTGCCAGCTCACGCTGGAGGACTAGTGTCTACGAGCAGTACTTC. This encodes CASSRWRTSVYEQYF.

The chain links TRBV6-2 or TRBV6-3 to TRBJ2-4; 7 bases line up with TRBD2. Germline CDR1 is MNHEY and CDR2 is SVGEGT. J gave up 6 bases and V 0 bases, and 5 bases lay outside the gene matches. This CDR3 is 15 amino acids long. The CDR3 DNA is TGTGCCAGCAGTTACTCGATGGCGGGAGCAAACATTCAGTACTTC. Translation: CASSYSMAGANIQYF.

The chain uses TRBV6-5 and TRBJ2-5, with D hard to call. The CDR3 runs 12 residues. The V gene lost 10 bases and the J gene lost 0 bases, with 9 bases spanning the gap. Germline CDR1 and CDR2: MNHEY and SVGAGI. The DNA for the CDR3 is TGTGCCACCAACGGCAACCAAGAGACCCAGTACTTC. The encoded protein is CATNGNQETQYF.

The gene calls are TRBV7-9 and TRBJ2-7; 8 positions agree with TRBD1. The CDR3 is 16 residues long. CDR1 is SEHNR, CDR2 FQNEAQ, per germline (reference sequence). V lost 5 bases, J lost 2 bases, and 11 bases stayed unmatched. CDR3 protein: CASSDGAGGFPYEQYF. The CDR3 nucleotides read TGTGCCAGCAGCGATGGGGCAGGGGGCTTTCCCTACGAGCAGTACTTC.

This clonotype was seen a few times. The gene calls are TRBV12-3 or TRBV12-4 and TRBJ2-3; 9 nucleotides match TRBD1. This CDR3 has 18 amino acids. The V segment lost 4 bases and the J segment 5 bases; nucleotides outside the gene matches: 16. The CDR3 is CASSSAWPGQGNVDTQYF. The CDR3 nucleotides are TGTGCCAGCAGTTCTGCTTGGCCGGGACAGGGAAATGTAGATACGCAGTATTTT.